This T cell receptor beta chain was documented in a study of STAT5B mutations in CD4+ large granular lymphocyte leukemia. Study-wide results and caveats: Approximately 25% of private leukemic clonotypes occurred rarely in other patients' non-leukemic repertoires.

Generated by immunoSEQ multiplex PCR, the TCRdb table keeps only in-frame clones and is missing some. The profile shows 30,000 to 40,000 clones, around 76% of them singletons. Worth noting for this clone: Its cognate antigen is unknown.

V shed 6 bases and J 6 bases; nucleotides not matched to a gene: 4. Germline assignment: CDR1 SNHLY and CDR2 FYNNEI. The CDR3 is made up of 13 amino acids. The genes are TRBV2 and TRBJ2-4, with TRBD1 identical over 8 bases. The sequence derives from a human donor in good health. Sequencing used CD4+ T cells from blood buffy coats. Here the CDR3 reads CASSPGTGNIQYF. DNA of the CDR3: TGTGCCAGCAGCCCCGGGACAGGAAACATTCAGTACTTC.